What follows describes a single T cell receptor (beta chain). Its antigen is unidentified. This entry is derived from a study of OX40 agonist ivuxolimab in advanced cancers. Overall study context: Patients took ivuxolimab, an agonistic anti-OX40 (CD134) antibody. Participants averaged roughly 57 years of age (range about 23 to 90) and were approximately 81% male. Broader study findings: Doses of 0.1 to 3.0 mg/kg were accompanied by clonal expansion of CD4+ and CD8+ blood T cells by week 6. Relative to CD4+, CD8+ T cells held more expanded clones on average.

Here immunoSEQ multiplex PCR was the method, and the copy in TCRdb shows in-frame clones only, minus some. The sample lists about 73,000 clones, 90% seen once, with approximately 0.5% in the top ten. The TCR comes from an adult with an advanced solid tumor such as melanoma, head and neck, liver or kidney cancer. The sequences come from CD4+ or CD8+ T cells sorted from blood, collected in a trial of the OX40 agonist ivuxolimab.

CDR3 residues: CASISGQGRSSYTF. CDR3 coding DNA: TGTGCCAGTATTTCGGGACAGGGGAGATCTAGCTACACCTTC. This sequence joins TRBV19 and TRBJ1-2, with 10 positions matching TRBD1. Germline V gene sequence: CDR1 LNHDA, CDR2 SQIVND (reference sequence). J gave up 9 bases and V 7 bases, and 11 bases lay outside the gene matches. CDR3 length: 14 residues.